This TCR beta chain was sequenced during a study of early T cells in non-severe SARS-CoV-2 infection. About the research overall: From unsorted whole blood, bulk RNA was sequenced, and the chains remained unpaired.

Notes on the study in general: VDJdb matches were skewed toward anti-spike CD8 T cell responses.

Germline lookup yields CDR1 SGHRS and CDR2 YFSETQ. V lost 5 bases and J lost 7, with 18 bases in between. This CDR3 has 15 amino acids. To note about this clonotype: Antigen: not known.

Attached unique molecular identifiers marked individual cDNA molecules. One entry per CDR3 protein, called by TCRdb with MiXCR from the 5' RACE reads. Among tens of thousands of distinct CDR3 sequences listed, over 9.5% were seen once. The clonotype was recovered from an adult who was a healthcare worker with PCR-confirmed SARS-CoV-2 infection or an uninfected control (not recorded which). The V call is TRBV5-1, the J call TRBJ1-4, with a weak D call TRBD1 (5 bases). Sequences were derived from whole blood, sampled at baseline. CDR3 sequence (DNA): TGCGCCAGCAGTCAGGGAGGCGAGTTTGGTGAAAAACTGTTTTTT. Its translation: CASSQGGEFGEKLFF.